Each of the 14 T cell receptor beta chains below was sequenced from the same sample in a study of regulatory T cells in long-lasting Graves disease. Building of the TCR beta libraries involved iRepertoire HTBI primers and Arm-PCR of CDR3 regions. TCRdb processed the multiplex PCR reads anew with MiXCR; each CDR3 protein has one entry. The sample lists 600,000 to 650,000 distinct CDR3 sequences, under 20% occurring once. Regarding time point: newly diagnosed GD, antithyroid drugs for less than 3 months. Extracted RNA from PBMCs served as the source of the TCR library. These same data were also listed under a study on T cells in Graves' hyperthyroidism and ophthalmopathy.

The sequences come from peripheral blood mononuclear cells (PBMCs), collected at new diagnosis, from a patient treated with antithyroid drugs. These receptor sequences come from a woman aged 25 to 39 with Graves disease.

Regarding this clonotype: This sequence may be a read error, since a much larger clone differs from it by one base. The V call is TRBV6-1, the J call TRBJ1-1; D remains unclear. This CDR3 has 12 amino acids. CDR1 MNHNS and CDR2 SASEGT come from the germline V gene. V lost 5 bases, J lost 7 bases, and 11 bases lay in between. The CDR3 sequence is CASSRLGYEAFF. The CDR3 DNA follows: TGTGCCAGCAGTCGGTTGGGGTATGAAGCTTTCTTT.

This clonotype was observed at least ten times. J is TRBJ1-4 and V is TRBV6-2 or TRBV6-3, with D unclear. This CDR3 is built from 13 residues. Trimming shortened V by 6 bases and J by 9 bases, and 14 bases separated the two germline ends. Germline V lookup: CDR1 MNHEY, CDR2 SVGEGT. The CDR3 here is CASRTVETKKLFF. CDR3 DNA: TGTGCCAGCAGAACAGTCGAAACCAAAAAACTGTTTTTT.

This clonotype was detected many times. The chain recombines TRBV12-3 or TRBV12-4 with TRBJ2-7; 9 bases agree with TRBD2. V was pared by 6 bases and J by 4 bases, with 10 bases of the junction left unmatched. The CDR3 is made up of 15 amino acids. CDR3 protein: CASRGSGLATYEQYF. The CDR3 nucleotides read TGTGCCAGCAGAGGGTCAGGACTAGCGACTTACGAGCAGTACTTC.

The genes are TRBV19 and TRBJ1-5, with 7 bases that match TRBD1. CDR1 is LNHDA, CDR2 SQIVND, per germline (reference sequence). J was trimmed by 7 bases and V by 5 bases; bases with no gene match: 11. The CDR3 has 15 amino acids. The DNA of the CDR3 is TGTGCCAGTAGTTTGTCACAGGGAGGGGGCCAGCCCCAGCATTTT. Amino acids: CASSLSQGGGQPQHF.

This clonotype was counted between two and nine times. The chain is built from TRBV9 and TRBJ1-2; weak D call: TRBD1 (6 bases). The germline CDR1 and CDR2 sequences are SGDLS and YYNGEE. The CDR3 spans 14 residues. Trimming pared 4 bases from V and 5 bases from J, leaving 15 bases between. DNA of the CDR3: TGTGCCAGCAGCAGGGAGGGGGTTGCGTATGGCTACACCTTC. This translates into CASSREGVAYGYTF.

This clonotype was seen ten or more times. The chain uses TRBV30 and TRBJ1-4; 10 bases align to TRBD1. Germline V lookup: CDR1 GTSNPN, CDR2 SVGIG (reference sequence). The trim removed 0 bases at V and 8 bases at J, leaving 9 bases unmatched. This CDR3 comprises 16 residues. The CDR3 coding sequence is TGTGCCTGGAGTGTAGTGACAGGGGGCGAAAACGAAAAACTGTTTTTT. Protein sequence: CAWSVVTGGENEKLFF.

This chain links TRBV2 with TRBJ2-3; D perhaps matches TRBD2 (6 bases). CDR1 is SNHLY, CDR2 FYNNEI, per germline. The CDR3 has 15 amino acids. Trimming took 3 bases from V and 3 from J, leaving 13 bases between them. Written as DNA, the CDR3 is TGTGCCAGCAGTGAGGGCGGGATTGGGACAGATACGCAGTATTTT. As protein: CASSEGGIGTDTQYF.

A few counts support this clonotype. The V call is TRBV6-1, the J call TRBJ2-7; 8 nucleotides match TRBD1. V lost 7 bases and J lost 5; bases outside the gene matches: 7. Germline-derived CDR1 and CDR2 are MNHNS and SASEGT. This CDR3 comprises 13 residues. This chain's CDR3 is CASMGTGMDEQYF. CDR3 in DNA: TGTGCCAGCATGGGGACAGGTATGGACGAGCAGTACTTC.

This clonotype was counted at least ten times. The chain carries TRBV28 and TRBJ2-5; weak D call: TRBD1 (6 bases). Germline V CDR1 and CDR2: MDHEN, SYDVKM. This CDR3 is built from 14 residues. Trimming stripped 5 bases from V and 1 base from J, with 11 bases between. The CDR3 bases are TGTGCCAGCAGTGCTTCAGGGGTCCAAGAGACCCAGTACTTC. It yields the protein CASSASGVQETQYF.

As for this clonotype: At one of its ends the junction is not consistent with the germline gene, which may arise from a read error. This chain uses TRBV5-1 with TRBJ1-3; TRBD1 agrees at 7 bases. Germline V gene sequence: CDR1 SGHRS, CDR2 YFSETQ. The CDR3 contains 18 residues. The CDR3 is CASSFRTGQKASGNTVYF. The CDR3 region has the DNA TGCGCCAGCAGCTTTAGGACAGGCCAAAAAGCCTCTGGAAACACCGTATATTTT.

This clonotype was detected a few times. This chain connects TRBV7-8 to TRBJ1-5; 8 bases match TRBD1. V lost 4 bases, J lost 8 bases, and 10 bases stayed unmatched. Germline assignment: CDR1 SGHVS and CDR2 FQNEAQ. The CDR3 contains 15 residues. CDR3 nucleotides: TGTGCCAGCAGCTCAGAAAGGACAGGGCAGAAGCCCCAGCATTTT. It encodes CASSSERTGQKPQHF.

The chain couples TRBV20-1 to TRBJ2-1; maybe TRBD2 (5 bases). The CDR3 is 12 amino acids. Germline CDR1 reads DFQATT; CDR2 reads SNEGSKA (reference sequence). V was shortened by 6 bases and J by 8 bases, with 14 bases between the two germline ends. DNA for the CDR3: TGCAGTGCCACTATTAGCGCCTATGAGCAGTTCTTC. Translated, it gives CSATISAYEQFF.

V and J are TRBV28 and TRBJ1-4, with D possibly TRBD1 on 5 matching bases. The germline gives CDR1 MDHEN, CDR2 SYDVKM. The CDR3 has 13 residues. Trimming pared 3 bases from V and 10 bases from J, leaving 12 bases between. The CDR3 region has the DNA TGTGCCAGCAGTTTTGCTCAGGGAATAAAACTGTTTTTT. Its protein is CASSFAQGIKLFF.

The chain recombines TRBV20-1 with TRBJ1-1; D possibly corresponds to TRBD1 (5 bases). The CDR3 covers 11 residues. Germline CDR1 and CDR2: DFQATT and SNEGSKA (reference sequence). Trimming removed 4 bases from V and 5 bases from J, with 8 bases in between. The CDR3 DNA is TGCAGTGCTAAGGGGCAGACTGAAGCTTTCTTT. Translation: CSAKGQTEAFF.